Following are 32 T cell receptor beta chains from one sample sequenced in a study of T cell repertoires in cytomegalovirus infection. TCRdb called the reads again in MiXCR, with one record for every CDR3 protein. Here the sample spans a few hundred thousand distinct CDR3 sequences, about 17% being singletons. The sample comprised PBMCs. The receptor source for this set is a human donor in good health (CMV status not recorded). Some clones in this sample may be carry-over from other donors' samples.

This clonotype was picked up many times. The V gene is TRBV28, the J gene TRBJ1-1, with a weak D call TRBD1 (5 bases). CDR3 length equals 15 residues. Germline CDR1 and CDR2: MDHEN and SYDVKM. Trimming stripped 3 bases from V and 8 bases from J, with 19 bases between. CDR3 protein: CASSFWARSGGEAFF. CDR3 DNA sequence: TGTGCCAGCAGTTTTTGGGCTAGATCGGGGGGAGAAGCTTTCTTT.

This clonotype was detected ten times or more. The gene calls are TRBV19 and TRBJ1-5; 8 bases match TRBD1. The V and J ends lost 6 bases and 0 bases, in that order; junction bases with no gene match: 16. The germline gives CDR1 LNHDA, CDR2 SQIVND (reference sequence). The CDR3 runs 19 residues. The CDR3 spells CASSQRSGTGLNSNQPQHF. CDR3 in DNA: TGTGCCAGTAGCCAACGATCCGGGACAGGACTAAATAGCAATCAGCCCCAGCATTTT. The whole variable domain, filled in from reference TRBV19 and TRBJ1-5, reads DGGITQSPKYLFRKEGQNVTLSCEQNLNHDAMYWYRQDPGQGLRLIYYSQIVNDFQKGDIAEGYSVSREKKESFPLTVTSAQKNPTAFYLCASSQRSGTGLNSNQPQHFGDGTRLSIL.

This clonotype was seen a few times. The chain carries TRBV28 and TRBJ2-5, with 9 bases that match TRBD2. V lost 5 bases and J lost 2; bases outside the gene matches: 9. From germline, CDR1 is MDHEN and CDR2 SYDVKM. The CDR3 extends over 16 amino acids. The CDR3 reads CASSVTGTSLQETQYF. The CDR3 DNA is TGTGCCAGCAGTGTAACCGGGACTAGCCTACAAGAGACCCAGTACTTC.

There are many counts of this clonotype. V and J are TRBV7-3 and TRBJ2-3; D uncertain. This CDR3 has 12 amino acids. The V and J ends lost 2 bases and 11 bases respectively, with 11 bases between them. Looked up from germline, CDR1 is SGHTA and CDR2 is FQGTGA. The CDR3 here is CASSLPPYRQYF. CDR3 nucleotides: TGTGCCAGCAGCTTACCTCCCTACAGGCAGTATTTT.

This clonotype was counted only a few times. The chain uses TRBV7-8 and TRBJ2-1, with 7 bases fitting TRBD2. CDR1 SGHVS and CDR2 FQNEAQ come from the germline V gene. Unmatched junction bases numbered 12, after V lost 5 bases and J lost 5 bases. This CDR3 has 16 residues. The CDR3 nucleotides read TGTGCCAGCAGCCCCGCGGGGGTTGAGGGAGACAATGAGCAGTTCTTC. Encoded protein: CASSPAGVEGDNEQFF.

This clonotype appeared a few times. The rearrangement links TRBV7-2 to TRBJ2-5, with 9 bases fitting TRBD2. With 6 bases clipped from V and 3 bases from J, the junction kept 2 bases outside the gene matches. There are 13 residues in the CDR3. The V gene's germline CDR1 is SGHTA and CDR2 FQGNSA. The CDR3 reads CASRIAGEETQYF. The DNA of the CDR3 is TGTGCCAGCAGAATAGCGGGAGAAGAGACCCAGTACTTC. The full variable domain, in which reference TRBV7-2 and TRBJ2-5 provide the parts outside the CDR3, is GAGVSQSPSNKVTEKGKDVELRCDPISGHTALYWYRQSLGQGLEFLIYFQGNSAPDKSGLPSDRFSAERTGGSVSTLTIQRTQQEDSAVYLCASRIAGEETQYFGPGTRLLVL.

The table lists this clonotype with many counts. The genes are TRBV7-8 and TRBJ2-1; no clear D gene. CDR3 length: 16 residues. The V end lost 4 bases, the J end lost 3 bases, and 16 bases lay between the germline ends. CDR1 and CDR2 (germline): SGHVS, FQNEAQ. The chain's CDR3 is CASSSPSGVRYNEQFF. CDR3 in DNA: TGTGCCAGCAGCTCACCTTCGGGTGTCCGCTACAATGAGCAGTTCTTC.

The V and J genes are TRBV12-3 or TRBV12-4 and TRBJ2-7; the D gene is possibly TRBD2 (5 bases). Trimming cost V 8 bases and J 6 bases, with 20 bases left between them. This CDR3 comprises 14 residues. CDR3 region: CASLEGLGASEQYF. The CDR3 region has the DNA TGTGCCAGCCTCGAAGGTCTGGGAGCTTCCGAGCAGTACTTC.

This clonotype was observed many times. V is TRBV7-8 and J is TRBJ2-5; 7 bases match TRBD1. Trimming took 4 bases from V and 4 from J; bases not matched to a gene: 3. CDR1 is SGHVS, CDR2 FQNEAQ, per germline. The CDR3 contains 13 residues. This chain's CDR3 is CASSSGQRETQYF. CDR3 nucleotides: TGTGCCAGCAGCTCGGGACAGAGAGAGACCCAGTACTTC.

The table lists this clonotype with a few counts. The V call is TRBV28, the J call TRBJ2-3, with unresolved D. The CDR3 spans 12 residues. The V gene's germline CDR1 is MDHEN and CDR2 SYDVKM. V gave up 6 bases and J gave up 7 bases, with 11 bases separating them. CDR3 protein: CASRSQLYTQYF. The CDR3 DNA reads TGTGCCAGCAGGTCTCAGTTATATACGCAGTATTTT.

The rearrangement links TRBV7-9 to TRBJ2-6; D possibly matches TRBD1 or TRBD2 (6 bases each). With 3 bases removed from V and 2 bases from J, the gap between germline ends came to 8 bases. CDR1 and CDR2 from the germline V gene are SEHNR and FQNEAQ (reference sequence). CDR3 length: 15 amino acids. CDR3 sequence (DNA): TGTGCCAGCAGCTTGGAGGGGGCTGGGGCCAACGTCCTGACTTTC. It translates to CASSLEGAGANVLTF.

This clonotype was found many times. The J gene is TRBJ2-3, the V gene TRBV7-2; D not certain. Between the trimmed V and J ends, which lost 1 base and 0 bases, there was a span of 5 bases. The CDR3 has 14 amino acids. Germline CDR1 is SGHTA and CDR2 is FQGNSA. CDR3 DNA sequence: TGTGCCAGCAGCTTAGTCGCTAGCACAGATACGCAGTATTTT. It codes for CASSLVASTDTQYF.

V is TRBV5-1 and J is TRBJ2-1, with 8 bases matching TRBD2. V shed 6 bases, J shed 1 base, and the junction held 6 bases outside the gene matches. The CDR3 has 15 amino acids. The V gene's germline CDR1 is SGHRS and CDR2 YFSETQ. The CDR3 sequence: CASTRAGGSYNEQFF. CDR3 nucleotide sequence: TGCGCCAGCACCCGGGCGGGGGGATCCTACAATGAGCAGTTCTTC.

CDR3 nucleotides: TGTGCCATCAGTGATCTAGCGTGGAACACTGAAGCTTTCTTT. It is translated as CAISDLAWNTEAFF. The gene calls are TRBV10-3 and TRBJ1-1; D is unclear. V dropped 3 bases and J dropped 1 base, with 9 bases sitting between them. CDR3 length equals 14 residues. Germline CDR1 and CDR2: ENHRY and SYGVKD.

This clonotype has only a few counts. CDR3 sequence: CASSLTGRDQPQHF. CDR3 DNA sequence: TGTGCCAGCAGCTTGACAGGAAGAGATCAGCCCCAGCATTTT. The chain combines TRBV7-8 with TRBJ1-5; possible D gene TRBD1, 6 bases. Germline-derived CDR1 and CDR2 are SGHVS and FQNEAQ. V lost 3 bases and J lost 5, with 11 bases in between. CDR3 length: 14 amino acids.

This rearrangement joins TRBV6-2 or TRBV6-3 to TRBJ2-7; D ambiguous. The CDR3 has 14 amino acids. From germline, CDR1 is MNHEY and CDR2 SVGEGT. Trimming removed 2 bases at V and 5 bases at J, with 13 bases between. Here the CDR3 reads CASSYVVFGHEQYF. CDR3 in DNA: TGTGCCAGCAGTTACGTTGTTTTTGGGCACGAGCAGTACTTC.

CDR3 protein: CASGGGRPDTQYF. Written as DNA, the CDR3 is TGTGCCAGCGGAGGGGGCCGACCAGATACGCAGTATTTT. V and J are TRBV7-9 and TRBJ2-3; the D gene is possibly TRBD1 (7 bases). This CDR3 comprises 13 residues. V lost 8 bases, J lost 4 bases, and 13 bases lay in between. Germline loops: CDR1 SEHNR, CDR2 FQNEAQ (reference sequence). Looking up the rest from reference TRBV7-9 and TRBJ2-3 gives the full variable domain: DTGVSQNPRHKITKRGQNVTFRCDPISEHNRLYWYRQTLGQGPEFLTYFQNEAQLEKSRLLSDRFSAERPKGSFSTLEIQRTEQGDSAMYLCASGGGRPDTQYFGPGTRLTVL.

This clonotype was seen at least ten times. V and J are TRBV7-6 and TRBJ1-1; D is undetermined. This CDR3 has 14 residues. Germline CDR1 SGHVS, CDR2 FNYEAQ. Deletions cut 6 bases from V and 2 bases from J, with 13 bases between. CDR3 DNA sequence: TGTGCCAGCAGACCCGGGCCAGGCAACACTGAAGCTTTCTTT. This encodes CASRPGPGNTEAFF.

In this sample, this clonotype turned up many times. This chain links TRBV12-3 or TRBV12-4 with TRBJ2-5; 8 bases line up with TRBD2. The CDR3 spans 16 residues. Trimming cost V 3 bases and J 1 base; bases outside gene matches: 7. The CDR3 DNA is TGTGCCAGCAGTTTCGCGGGGGGCCACCTCCAAGAGACCCAGTACTTC. It is translated as CASSFAGGHLQETQYF.

At least ten counts were recorded for this clonotype. The CDR3 bases are TGTGCCAGCAGCCCGGACAGACTTAATGAAAAACTGTTTTTT. Encoded protein: CASSPDRLNEKLFF. The chain recombines TRBV7-2 with TRBJ1-4, with a tentative D call TRBD1 (6 bases). From germline, CDR1 is SGHTA and CDR2 FQGNSA. Trimming removed 5 bases from V and 4 bases from J, with 11 bases in between. The CDR3 loop spans 14 amino acids.

Ten or more counts support this clonotype. The rearrangement links TRBV7-2 to TRBJ2-6; D is unresolved. V dropped 6 bases and J dropped 4 bases, with 7 bases sitting between them. CDR3 size: 13 residues. Germline CDR1 SGHTA, CDR2 FQGNSA. In DNA, the CDR3 is TGTGCCAGCAGGCCTCGCGGGGCCAACGTCCTGACTTTC. Protein: CASRPRGANVLTF.

This clonotype was seen repeatedly, ten times or more. The genes are TRBV28 and TRBJ2-5; TRBD2 is a possible D gene (5 bases). The germline V and J ends were trimmed by 1 base and 5 bases, with 14 bases remaining between them. The germline gives CDR1 MDHEN, CDR2 SYDVKM. The CDR3 contains 15 residues. CDR3 sequence reads: CASSLLGGTGETQYF. The CDR3 DNA reads as TGTGCCAGCAGTTTATTGGGCGGTACGGGGGAGACCCAGTACTTC. Filled out from reference TRBV28 and TRBJ2-5, the complete variable domain reads DVKVTQSSRYLVKRTGEKVFLECVQDMDHENMFWYRQDPGLGLRLIYFSYDVKMKEKGDIPEGYSVSREKKERFSLILESASTNQTSMYLCASSLLGGTGETQYFGPGTRLLVL.

This clonotype has more than one count but fewer than ten. The chain is built from TRBV10-3 and TRBJ2-2; 8 nucleotides match TRBD1. Trimming removed 4 bases from V and 0 bases from J; junction bases left unmatched: 4. CDR1 is ENHRY and CDR2 is SYGVKD in the germline V gene. CDR3 length equals 16 residues. DNA for the CDR3: TGTGCCATCAGTGGAGGGACAGGAGCGAACACCGGGGAGCTGTTTTTT. Residues: CAISGGTGANTGELFF.

This clonotype was observed at least ten times. V is TRBV6-1 and J is TRBJ2-4; D may be TRBD1 (6 bases). Germline lookup yields CDR1 MNHNS and CDR2 SASEGT. Trimming pared 7 bases from V and 5 bases from J, leaving 15 bases between. This CDR3 is 14 amino acids long. In DNA form, the CDR3 reads TGTGCCAGCAAGGTCCGGGACACACAAAACATTCAGTACTTC. It is translated as CASKVRDTQNIQYF.

This clonotype was recorded at least ten times. J is TRBJ2-2 and V is TRBV7-3; the match to TRBD2 covers 12 bases. There are 16 residues in the CDR3. The germline CDR1 and CDR2 sequences are SGHTA and FQGTGA. J gave up 1 base and V 4 bases, and 1 base lay outside the gene matches. Here the CDR3 reads CASSSGLAGNTGELFF. CDR3 sequence (DNA): TGTGCCAGCAGCTCGGGACTAGCGGGGAACACCGGGGAGCTGTTTTTT.

This clonotype was recorded a few times. The V call is TRBV19, the J call TRBJ1-1; D remains unclear. Trimming removed 3 bases from V and 8 bases from J, with 13 bases in between. This CDR3 contains 13 residues. Germline CDR1 reads LNHDA; CDR2 reads SQIVND (reference sequence). Here the CDR3 reads CASSIPDSVEAFF. In DNA form, the CDR3 reads TGTGCCAGTAGTATTCCCGATTCGGTCGAAGCTTTCTTT.

This clonotype was seen at least ten times. This CDR3 is CASSSRNGGTEAFF. For the CDR3, the DNA is TGTGCCAGCAGCTCCAGGAATGGGGGCACTGAAGCTTTCTTT. The rearrangement links TRBV7-2 to TRBJ1-1; D perhaps matches TRBD1 (5 bases). With 4 bases removed from V and 4 bases from J, the gap between germline ends came to 13 bases. CDR3 length equals 14 residues. The germline CDR1 and CDR2 sequences are SGHTA and FQGNSA.

This clonotype has more than one count but fewer than ten. This rearrangement joins TRBV7-9 to TRBJ1-1; 7 nucleotides line up with TRBD1. Germline V gene data show CDR1 as SEHNR and CDR2 as FQNEAQ (reference sequence). The CDR3 extends over 10 amino acids. V was clipped by 8 bases and J by 7 bases; unmatched bases: 1. The DNA for the CDR3 is TGTGCCAGCGGGACAGTTGAAGCTTTCTTT. It specifies CASGTVEAFF. The variable domain in full, completed from reference TRBV7-9 and TRBJ1-1, reads DTGVSQNPRHKITKRGQNVTFRCDPISEHNRLYWYRQTLGQGPEFLTYFQNEAQLEKSRLLSDRFSAERPKGSFSTLEIQRTEQGDSAMYLCASGTVEAFFGQGTRLTVV.

This clonotype was counted at least ten times. The chain has TRBV5-1 and TRBJ2-3; D is unresolved. Trimming cost V 4 bases and J 2 bases, with 8 bases left between them. Germline-derived CDR1 and CDR2 are SGHRS and YFSETQ. The CDR3 extends over 13 amino acids. CDR3 residues: CASSISATDTQYF. CDR3 sequence (DNA): TGCGCCAGCAGCATCAGCGCCACAGATACGCAGTATTTT.

This clonotype was counted only a few times. The chain links TRBV3-1 to TRBJ1-3; D remains ambiguous. Per germline, CDR1 LGHDT and CDR2 YNNKEL (reference sequence). V lost 6 bases, J lost 8 bases, and 5 bases lay in between. The CDR3 consists of 10 residues. CDR3: CASSRDTIYF. The DNA for the CDR3 is TGTGCCAGCAGTAGGGACACCATATATTTT. The whole variable domain, filled in from reference TRBV3-1 and TRBJ1-3, reads DTAVSQTPKYLVTQMGNDKSIKCEQNLGHDTMYWYKQDSKKFLKIMFSYNNKELIINETVPNRFSPKSPDKAHLNLHINSLELGDSAVYFCASSRDTIYFGEGSWLTVV.

The chain links TRBV13 to TRBJ2-7; tentative D call: TRBD2 (5 bases). CDR1 is PRHDT and CDR2 is FYEKMQ in the germline V gene (reference sequence). CDR3 length: 15 residues. V shed 2 bases and J shed 3 bases, with 14 bases lying between them. CDR3 nucleotides: TGTGCCAGCAGCTTAAATTGGAGGAACAACTACGAGCAGTACTTC. It codes for CASSLNWRNNYEQYF.

Remarks on this clonotype: A junction boundary mismatches the germline segment, possibly from a read error. This rearrangement joins TRBV6-6 to TRBJ1-5; TRBD1 matches at 8 bases. Germline V gene data show CDR1 as MNHNY and CDR2 as SVGAGI (reference sequence). The CDR3 loop spans 13 amino acids. The CDR3 DNA sequence: TGTGCCAGCAAGAAACAGGGGGACCAGCCCCGGCATTTT. Amino acids: CASKKQGDQPRHF.